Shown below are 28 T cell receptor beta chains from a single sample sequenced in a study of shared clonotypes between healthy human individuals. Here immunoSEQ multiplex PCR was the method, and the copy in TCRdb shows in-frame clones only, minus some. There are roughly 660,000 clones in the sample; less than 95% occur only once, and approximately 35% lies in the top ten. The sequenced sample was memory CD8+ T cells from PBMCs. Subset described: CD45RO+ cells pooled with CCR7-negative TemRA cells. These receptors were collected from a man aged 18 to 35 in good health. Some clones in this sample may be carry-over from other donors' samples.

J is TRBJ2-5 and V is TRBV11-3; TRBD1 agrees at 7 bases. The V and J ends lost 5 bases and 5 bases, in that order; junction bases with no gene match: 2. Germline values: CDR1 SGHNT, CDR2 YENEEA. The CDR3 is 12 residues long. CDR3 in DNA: TGTGCCAGCAGCAACAGGGGCGAGACCCAGTACTTC. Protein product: CASSNRGETQYF.

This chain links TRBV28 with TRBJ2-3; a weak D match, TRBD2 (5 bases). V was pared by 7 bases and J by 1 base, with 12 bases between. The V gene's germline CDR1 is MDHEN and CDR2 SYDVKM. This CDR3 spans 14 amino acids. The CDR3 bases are TGTGCCAGCATATCCACCGGGGGCACAGATACGCAGTATTTT. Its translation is CASISTGGTDTQYF. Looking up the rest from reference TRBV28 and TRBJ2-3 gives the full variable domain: DVKVTQSSRYLVKRTGEKVFLECVQDMDHENMFWYRQDPGLGLRLIYFSYDVKMKEKGDIPEGYSVSREKKERFSLILESASTNQTSMYLCASISTGGTDTQYFGPGTRLTVL.

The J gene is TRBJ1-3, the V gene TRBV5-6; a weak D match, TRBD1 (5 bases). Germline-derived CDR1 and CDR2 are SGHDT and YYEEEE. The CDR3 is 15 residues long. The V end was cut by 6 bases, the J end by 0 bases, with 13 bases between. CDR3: CASTWDPRSGNTIYF. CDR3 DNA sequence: TGTGCCAGCACCTGGGACCCCCGCTCTGGAAACACCATATATTTT.

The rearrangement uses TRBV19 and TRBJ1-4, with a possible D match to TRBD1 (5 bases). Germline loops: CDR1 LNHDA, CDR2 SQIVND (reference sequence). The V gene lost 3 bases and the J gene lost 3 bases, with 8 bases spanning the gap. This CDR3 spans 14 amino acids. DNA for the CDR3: TGTGCCAGTAGTATGGGGGGAGCTAATGAAAAACTGTTTTTT. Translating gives CASSMGGANEKLFF.

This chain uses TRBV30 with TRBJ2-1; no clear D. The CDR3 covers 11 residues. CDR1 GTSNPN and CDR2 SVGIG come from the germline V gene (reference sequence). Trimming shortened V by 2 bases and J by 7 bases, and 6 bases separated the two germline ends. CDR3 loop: CAWSYKNEQFF. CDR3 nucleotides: TGTGCCTGGAGTTATAAGAATGAGCAGTTCTTC.

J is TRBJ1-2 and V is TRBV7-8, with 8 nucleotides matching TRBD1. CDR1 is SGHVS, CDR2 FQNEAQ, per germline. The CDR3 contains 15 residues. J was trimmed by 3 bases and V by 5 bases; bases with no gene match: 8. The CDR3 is CASSTTGGLYYGYTF. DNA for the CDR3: TGTGCCAGCAGCACCACAGGGGGGCTCTACTATGGCTACACCTTC.

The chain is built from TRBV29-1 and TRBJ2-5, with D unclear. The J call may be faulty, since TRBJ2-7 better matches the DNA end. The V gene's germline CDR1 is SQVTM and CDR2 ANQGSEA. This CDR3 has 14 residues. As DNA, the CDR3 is TGCAGCGTTGCTCCGAAACCAAGCTCCTACGAGCAGTACTTC. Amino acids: CSVAPKPSSYEQYF.

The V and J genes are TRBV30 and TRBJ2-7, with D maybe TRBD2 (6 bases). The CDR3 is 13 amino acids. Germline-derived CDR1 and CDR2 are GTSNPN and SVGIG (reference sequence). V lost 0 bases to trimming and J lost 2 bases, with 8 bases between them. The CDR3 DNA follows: TGTGCCTGGAGTGTGGGAGGCCCCTACGAGCAGTACTTC. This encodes CAWSVGGPYEQYF.

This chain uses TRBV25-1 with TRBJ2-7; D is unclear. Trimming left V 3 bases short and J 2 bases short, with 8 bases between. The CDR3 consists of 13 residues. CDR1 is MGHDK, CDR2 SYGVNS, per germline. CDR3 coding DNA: TGTGCCAGCAGTGAGACCCGCACCTACGAGCAGTACTTC. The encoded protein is CASSETRTYEQYF.

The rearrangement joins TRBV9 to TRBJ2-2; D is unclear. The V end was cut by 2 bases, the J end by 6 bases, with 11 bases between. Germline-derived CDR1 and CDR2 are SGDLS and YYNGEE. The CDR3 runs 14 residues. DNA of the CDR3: TGTGCCAGCAGCGTCTCAGCAGCCCCCGGGGAGCTGTTTTTT. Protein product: CASSVSAAPGELFF.

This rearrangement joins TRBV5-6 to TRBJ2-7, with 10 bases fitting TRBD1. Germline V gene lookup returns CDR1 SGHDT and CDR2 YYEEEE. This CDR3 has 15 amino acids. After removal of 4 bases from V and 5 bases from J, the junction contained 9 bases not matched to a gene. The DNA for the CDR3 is TGTGCCAGCAGCCTATCGGGACAGGGGATCCACGAGCAGTACTTC. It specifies CASSLSGQGIHEQYF.

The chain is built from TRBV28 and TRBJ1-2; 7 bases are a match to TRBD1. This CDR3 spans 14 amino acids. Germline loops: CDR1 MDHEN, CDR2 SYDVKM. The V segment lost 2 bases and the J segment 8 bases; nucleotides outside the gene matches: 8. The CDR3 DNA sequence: TGTGCCAGCAGTTTAAACAGGGGTAGGGGGGGCTACACCTTC. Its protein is CASSLNRGRGGYTF.

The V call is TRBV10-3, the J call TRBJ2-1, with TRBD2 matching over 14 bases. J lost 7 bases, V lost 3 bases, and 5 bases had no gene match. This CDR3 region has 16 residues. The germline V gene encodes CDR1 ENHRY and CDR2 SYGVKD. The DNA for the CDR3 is TGTGCCATCAGTGATGGGACTAGCGGGAGAGGGAATGAGCAGTTCTTC. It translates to CAISDGTSGRGNEQFF.

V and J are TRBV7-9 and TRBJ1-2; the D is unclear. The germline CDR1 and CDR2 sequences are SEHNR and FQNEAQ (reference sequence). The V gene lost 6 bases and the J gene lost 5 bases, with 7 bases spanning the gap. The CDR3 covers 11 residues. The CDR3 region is CASRREYGYTF. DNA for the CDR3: TGTGCCAGCAGAAGGGAATATGGCTACACCTTC.

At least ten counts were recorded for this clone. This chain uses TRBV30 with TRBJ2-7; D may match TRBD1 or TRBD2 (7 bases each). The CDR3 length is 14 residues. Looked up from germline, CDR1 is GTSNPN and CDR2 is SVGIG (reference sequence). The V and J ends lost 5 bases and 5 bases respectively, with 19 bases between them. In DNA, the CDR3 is TGTGCCTGGTCGACGACAGGGACTAACCACGAGCAGTACTTC. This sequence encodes CAWSTTGTNHEQYF.

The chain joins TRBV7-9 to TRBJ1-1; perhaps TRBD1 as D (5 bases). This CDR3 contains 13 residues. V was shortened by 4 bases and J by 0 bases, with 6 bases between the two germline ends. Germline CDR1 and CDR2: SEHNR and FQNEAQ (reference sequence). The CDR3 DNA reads TGTGCCAGCAGCTCGGGGGTGAACACTGAAGCTTTCTTT. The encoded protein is CASSSGVNTEAFF. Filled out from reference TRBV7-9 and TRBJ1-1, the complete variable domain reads DTGVSQNPRHKITKRGQNVTFRCDPISEHNRLYWYRQTLGQGPEFLTYFQNEAQLEKSRLLSDRFSAERPKGSFSTLEIQRTEQGDSAMYLCASSSGVNTEAFFGQGTRLTVV.

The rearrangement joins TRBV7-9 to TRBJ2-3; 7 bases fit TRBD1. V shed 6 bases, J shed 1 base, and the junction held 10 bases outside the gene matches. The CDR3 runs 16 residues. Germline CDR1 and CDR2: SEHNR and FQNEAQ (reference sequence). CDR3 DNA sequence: TGTGCCAGCAGTGAACCCAAGGGGACAGGCACAGATACGCAGTATTTT. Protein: CASSEPKGTGTDTQYF.

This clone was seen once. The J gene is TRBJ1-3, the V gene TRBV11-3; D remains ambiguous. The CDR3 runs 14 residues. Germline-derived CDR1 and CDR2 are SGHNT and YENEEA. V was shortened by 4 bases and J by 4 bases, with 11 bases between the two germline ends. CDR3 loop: CASSSRDTGNTIYF. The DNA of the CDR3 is TGTGCCAGCAGCTCCCGAGATACAGGAAACACCATATATTTT.

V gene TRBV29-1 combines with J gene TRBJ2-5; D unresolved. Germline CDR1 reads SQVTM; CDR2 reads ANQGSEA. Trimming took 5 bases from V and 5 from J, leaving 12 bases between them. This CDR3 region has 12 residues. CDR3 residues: CSVRKGWETQYF. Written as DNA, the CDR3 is TGCAGCGTTCGGAAAGGTTGGGAGACCCAGTACTTC.

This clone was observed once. This CDR3 reads CASSETGNYEQYF. The DNA for the CDR3 is TGTGCCAGCAGTGAAACAGGGAACTACGAGCAGTACTTC. The chain carries TRBV25-1 and TRBJ2-7, with a weak D call TRBD1 (6 bases). Germline V gives CDR1 MGHDK, CDR2 SYGVNS. This CDR3 comprises 13 residues. Trimming left V 2 bases short and J 3 bases short, with 8 bases between.

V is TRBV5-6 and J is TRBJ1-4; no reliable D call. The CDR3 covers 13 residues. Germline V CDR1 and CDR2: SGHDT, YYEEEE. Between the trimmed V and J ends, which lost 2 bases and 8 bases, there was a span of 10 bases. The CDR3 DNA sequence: TGTGCCAGCAGCTTAGGAACGGGGGAAAAACTGTTTTTT. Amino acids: CASSLGTGEKLFF.

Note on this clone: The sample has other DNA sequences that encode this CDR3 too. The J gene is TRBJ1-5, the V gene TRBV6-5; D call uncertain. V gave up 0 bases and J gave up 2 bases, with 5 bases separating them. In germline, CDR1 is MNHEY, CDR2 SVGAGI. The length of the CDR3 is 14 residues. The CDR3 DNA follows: TGTGCCAGCAGTTACTCGGTGGGCAATCAGCCCCAGCATTTT. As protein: CASSYSVGNQPQHF.

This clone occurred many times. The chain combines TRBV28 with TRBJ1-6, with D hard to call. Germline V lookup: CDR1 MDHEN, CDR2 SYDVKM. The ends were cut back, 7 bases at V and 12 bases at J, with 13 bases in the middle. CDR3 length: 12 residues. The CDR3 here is CASTPPRGPLHF. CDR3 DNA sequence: TGTGCCAGCACCCCCCCTCGGGGACCCCTCCACTTT.

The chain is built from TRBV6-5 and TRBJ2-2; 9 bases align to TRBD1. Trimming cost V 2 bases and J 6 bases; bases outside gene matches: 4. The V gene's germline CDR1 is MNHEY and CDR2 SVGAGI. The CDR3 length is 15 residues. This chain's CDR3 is CASSYVGQGSGELFF. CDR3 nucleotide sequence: TGTGCCAGCAGTTACGTAGGACAGGGGTCCGGGGAGCTGTTTTTT.

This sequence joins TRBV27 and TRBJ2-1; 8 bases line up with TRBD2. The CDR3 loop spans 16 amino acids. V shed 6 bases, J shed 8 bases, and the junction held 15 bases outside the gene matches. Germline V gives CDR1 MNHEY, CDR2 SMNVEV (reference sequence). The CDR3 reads CASRQSLAGGNYEQFF. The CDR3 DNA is TGTGCCAGCAGGCAATCCCTAGCGGGCGGGAACTATGAGCAGTTCTTC.

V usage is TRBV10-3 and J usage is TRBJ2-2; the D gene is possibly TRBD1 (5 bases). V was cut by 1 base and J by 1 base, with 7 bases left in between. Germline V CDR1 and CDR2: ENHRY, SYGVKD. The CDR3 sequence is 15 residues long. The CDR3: CAISEFQGNTGELFF. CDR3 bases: TGTGCCATCAGTGAGTTTCAGGGGAACACCGGGGAGCTGTTTTTT.

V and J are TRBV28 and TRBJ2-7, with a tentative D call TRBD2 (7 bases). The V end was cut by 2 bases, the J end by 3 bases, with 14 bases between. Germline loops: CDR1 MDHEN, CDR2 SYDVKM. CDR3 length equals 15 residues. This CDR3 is CASSLGGARGYEQYF. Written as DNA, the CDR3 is TGTGCCAGCAGTTTAGGGGGGGCGCGTGGCTACGAGCAGTACTTC.

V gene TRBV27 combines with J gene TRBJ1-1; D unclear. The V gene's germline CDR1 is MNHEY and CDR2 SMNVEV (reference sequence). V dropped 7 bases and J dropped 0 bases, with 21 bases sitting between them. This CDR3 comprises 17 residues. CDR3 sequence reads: CASTPIWRDSLNTEAFF. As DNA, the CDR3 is TGTGCCAGCACCCCGATTTGGCGGGATTCCTTGAACACTGAAGCTTTCTTT.